The 7 T cell receptor beta chains presented below share a single source sample, sequenced in a study of shared clonotypes between healthy human individuals (dated by TCRdb to between 2020 and 2021). The library was prepared using the immunoSEQ multiplex PCR assay. In TCRdb, the immuneACCESS table is reduced to in-frame sequences with V and J assigned. These tables do not hold every clone; where another copy was compared, an unresolved V gene accounts for under half, and the others remain unexplained. The sample contains 2 million to 2.5 million clones, approximately 96% of them found a single time. The ten largest clonotypes hold around 0.13% of the sample. Material: naive CD4+ T cells sorted from blood. Explained via the paper, the cell subset or site label denotes: CD45RA+ positively selected. These receptors all come from a man younger than 35 in good health.

The chain couples TRBV18 to TRBJ2-7; 7 bases line up with TRBD1. There are 14 residues in the CDR3. CDR1 is KGHSH, CDR2 LQKENI, per germline. The trim removed 3 bases at V and 7 bases at J, leaving 9 bases unmatched. The CDR3 region is CASSPTGKGSEQYF. The CDR3 DNA is TGTGCCAGCTCACCGACAGGGAAGGGGAGTGAGCAGTACTTC. Full variable domain (missing parts from reference TRBV18 and TRBJ2-7): NAGVMQNPRHLVRRRGQEARLRCSPMKGHSHVYWYRQLPEEGLKFMVYLQKENIIDESGMPKERFSAEFPKEGPSILRIQQVVRGDSAAYFCASSPTGKGSEQYFGPGTRLTVT.

This chain uses TRBV6-5 with TRBJ2-3; D gene uncertain. V lost 6 bases and J lost 8, with 12 bases in between. The CDR3 sequence is 12 residues long. The V gene's germline CDR1 is MNHEY and CDR2 SVGAGI. In DNA form, the CDR3 reads TGTGCCAGCAGCCCCCGCACTGGTACGCAGTATTTT. Amino acids: CASSPRTGTQYF.

The chain joins TRBV4-3 to TRBJ1-2; 9 bases align to TRBD1. The CDR3 totals 15 residues. CDR1 is LGHNA and CDR2 is YSLEER in the germline V gene. J gave up 5 bases and V 1 base, and 5 bases lay outside the gene matches. This chain's CDR3 is CASSQAWTGEYGYTF. The DNA for the CDR3 is TGCGCCAGCAGCCAAGCATGGACAGGGGAATATGGCTACACCTTC.

In regard to this clone: Other DNA sequences in this specimen translate into the identical CDR3. The chain uses TRBV30 and TRBJ1-2; D is unresolved. This CDR3 spans 12 amino acids. The germline gives CDR1 GTSNPN, CDR2 SVGIG (reference sequence). With 2 bases removed from V and 0 bases from J, the gap between germline ends came to 4 bases. The CDR3 nucleotides read TGTGCCTGGAGTCCAACTAACTATGGCTACACCTTC. As protein: CAWSPTNYGYTF.

The V gene is TRBV5-1, the J gene TRBJ2-5, with a possible D match to TRBD2 (6 bases). Trimming removed 5 bases at V and 4 bases at J, with 15 bases between. Germline V lookup: CDR1 SGHRS, CDR2 YFSETQ. The CDR3 loop spans 14 amino acids. In nucleotides, the CDR3 is TGCGCCAGCAGTTCTACTAGCCCCCGAGAGACCCAGTACTTC. Translated: CASSSTSPRETQYF.

J is TRBJ2-3 and V is TRBV2; a weak D match, TRBD2 (8 bases). Trimming stripped 4 bases from V and 9 bases from J, with 14 bases between. Germline V gives CDR1 SNHLY, CDR2 FYNNEI. The CDR3 is made up of 13 amino acids. CDR3 DNA: TGTGCCAGCAGTGCGGGAGGGGGCGACACGCAGTATTTT. Translation: CASSAGGGDTQYF.

This chain uses TRBV7-8 with TRBJ1-2, with D possibly being TRBD1 (5 bases). Germline CDR1 is SGHVS and CDR2 is FQNEAQ. The CDR3 runs to 12 residues. Trimming cost V 1 base and J 6 bases, with 6 bases left between them. The CDR3 here is CASSLVQDGYTF. For the CDR3, the DNA is TGTGCCAGCAGCTTAGTACAGGATGGCTACACCTTC.